These T cell receptor beta chains were read from a single sample in a study of monozygotic twins with cystic fibrosis. TCRdb keeps only in-frame clones here, not all; method: immunoSEQ multiplex PCR. The repertoire holds 8,500 to 14,000 clones, roughly 96% seen once, with more than 0.65% in the top ten. The sequenced sample was blood. The source of these receptors is a boy younger than 18 with cystic fibrosis. CDR3s include the opening cysteine and the closing phenylalanine or tryptophan. Where a row states a size, it is once, few, many or the class of an expanded clone; other rows omit it.

size,V,J,length,CDR3
-,TRBV28,TRBJ1-2,16,CASSLPPWAPGYGYTF
-,TRBV5-5,TRBJ2-3,14,CASSLLQATDTQYF
-,TRBV13,TRBJ2-3,16,CASSLGIRQFTDTQYF
-,TRBV4-3,TRBJ2-2,14,CASSQGSGTGELFF
-,TRBV6-1,TRBJ2-7,13,CASWQGSSYEQYF
-,TRBV15,TRBJ1-5,17,CATSRDIGNWVNQPQHF
-,TRBV30,TRBJ1-4,14,CAVEGDRVNEKLFF
-,TRBV6-6,TRBJ1-2,14,CASRRFDLHYGYTF
-,TRBV19,TRBJ2-3,18,CASSIPLSASGRPLTQYF
-,TRBV13,TRBJ2-1,16,CASSSDLGLAPDRQFF
-,TRBV4-3,TRBJ1-2,12,CASSRTGVGYTF
-,TRBV7-2,TRBJ2-1,13,CASKPAGRYEQFF
-,TRBV7-9,TRBJ2-1,14,CASSLTPAIPEQFF
-,TRBV15,TRBJ2-7,16,CATSRLAGEGAYEQYF
-,TRBV2,TRBJ2-3,15,CASSPTSGGAHTQYF
-,TRBV7-2,TRBJ1-4,16,CASSLVRRGSNEKLFF
-,TRBV6-1,TRBJ1-1,13,CASGGQKNTEAFF
-,TRBV5-1,TRBJ2-3,15,CASSPTGISTDTQYF
-,TRBV4-1,TRBJ1-3,16,CASSPAEGATGNTIYF
-,TRBV19,TRBJ2-1,16,CASSLGAGGSYNEQFF
-,TRBV6-1,TRBJ2-7,13,CASRGQEISEQYF
-,TRBV6-1,TRBJ2-3,15,CASSEDSPSTDTQYF
-,TRBV15,TRBJ1-1,14,CATSRLQGNTEAFF
-,TRBV7-2,TRBJ1-5,15,CASSLALRGVQPQHF
-,TRBV9,TRBJ2-5,17,CASSPHILGHDQETQYF
-,TRBV9,TRBJ2-5,15,CASSSTGLAGNTQYF
-,TRBV19,TRBJ1-1,15,CASSVTGEGNTEAFF
-,TRBV27,TRBJ1-1,14,CASSLSVSGDEAFF
-,TRBV6-4,TRBJ2-1,16,CASSDSLAGELNEQFF
-,TRBV7-3,TRBJ1-1,13,CASSFTENTEAFF
-,TRBV25-1,TRBJ2-7,11,CASRDNYEQYF
-,TRBV7-9,TRBJ1-5,14,CASSRGDTYQPQHF
-,TRBV28,TRBJ2-7,16,CASSSQSPSGGYEQYF
-,TRBV5-1,TRBJ1-1,15,CASSSGQTGWSEAFF
-,TRBV6-5,TRBJ2-1,13,CASSMGNVYEQFF
-,TRBV5-4,TRBJ2-3,16,CASSLFLLADTDTQYF
-,TRBV30,TRBJ2-2,13,CAWSSGISGELFF
-,TRBV6-4,TRBJ2-1,14,CASSDGSSYNEQFF
-,TRBV18,TRBJ1-5,14,CASSGGQRDQPQHF
once,TRBV19,TRBJ2-3,15,CASSIAPGLGHRRYF